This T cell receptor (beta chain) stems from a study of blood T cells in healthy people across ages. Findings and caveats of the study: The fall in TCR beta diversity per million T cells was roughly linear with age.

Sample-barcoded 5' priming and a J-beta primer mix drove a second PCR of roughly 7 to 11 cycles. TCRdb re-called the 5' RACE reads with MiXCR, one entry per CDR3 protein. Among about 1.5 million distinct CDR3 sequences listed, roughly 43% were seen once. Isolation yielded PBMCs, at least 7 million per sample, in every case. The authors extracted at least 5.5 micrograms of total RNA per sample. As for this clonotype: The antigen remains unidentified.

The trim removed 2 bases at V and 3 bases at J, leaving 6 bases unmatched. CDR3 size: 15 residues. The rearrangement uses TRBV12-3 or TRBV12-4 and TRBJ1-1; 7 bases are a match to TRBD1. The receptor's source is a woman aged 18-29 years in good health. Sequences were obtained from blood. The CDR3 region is CASSLHRDSDTEAFF. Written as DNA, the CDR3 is TGTGCCAGCAGTTTACACCGGGACAGTGACACTGAAGCTTTCTTT.